One and the same sample provided the 31 T cell receptor beta chains below, sequenced in a study of shared clonotypes between healthy human individuals. Libraries were prepared by immunoSEQ multiplex PCR; TCRdb keeps only in-frame clonotypes and omits some of them. The sample records about 2.3 million clones, around 93% being singletons. The sample consisted of naive CD4+ T cells from PBMCs. Subset given: CD45RA+ positively selected. These receptors were collected from a man aged 18 to 30 in good health. Some clones in this sample may be carry-over from other donors' samples.

The chain is built from TRBV5-5 and TRBJ2-2; 9 positions agree with TRBD2. This CDR3 contains 14 residues. Trimming at V came to 4 bases and at J to 5 bases, leaving 3 bases not matched to a gene. Germline V gives CDR1 SGHKS, CDR2 YYEKEE (reference sequence). The CDR3, as DNA: TGTGCCAGCAGCGTAGCGGGGGAGACCGGGGAGCTGTTTTTT. As protein: CASSVAGETGELFF.

The chain is built from TRBV6-5 and TRBJ2-6, with D tentatively TRBD1 (5 bases). The CDR3 runs to 15 residues. Deletions cut 0 bases from V and 3 bases from J, with 6 bases between. CDR1 and CDR2 from the germline V gene are MNHEY and SVGAGI. CDR3 protein: CASSYSGLGANVLTF. In nucleotides, the CDR3 is TGTGCCAGCAGTTACTCGGGGCTTGGGGCCAACGTCCTGACTTTC.

CDR3 bases: TGTGCCAGCAGTTACTTTCTCAGCGGGGGCACAGATACGCAGTATTTT. It specifies CASSYFLSGGTDTQYF. V and J are TRBV6-5 and TRBJ2-3; 7 bases are a match to TRBD2. The CDR3 is 16 residues long. V shed 1 base, J shed 1 base, and the junction held 5 bases outside the gene matches. Germline loops: CDR1 MNHEY, CDR2 SVGAGI.

The genes are TRBV7-8 and TRBJ2-7; weak D call: TRBD1 (6 bases). V was clipped by 5 bases and J by 2 bases, with 10 bases between them. Germline CDR1 SGHVS, CDR2 FQNEAQ. The CDR3 runs 13 residues. The CDR3 DNA follows: TGTGCCAGCAGCCGGACAGATACCTACGAGCAGTACTTC. Residues: CASSRTDTYEQYF. Together with reference TRBV7-8 and TRBJ2-7, the CDR3 gives the full variable domain: GAGVSQSPRYKVAKRGQDVALRCDPISGHVSLFWYQQALGQGPEFLTYFQNEAQLDKSGLPSDRFFAERPEGSVSTLKIQRTQQEDSAVYLCASSRTDTYEQYFGPGTRLTVT.

The chain employs TRBV5-1 and TRBJ2-5; no clear D. V was trimmed by 3 bases and J by 2 bases, leaving 14 bases between them. Germline CDR1 reads SGHRS; CDR2 reads YFSETQ. This CDR3 has 15 amino acids. The CDR3 nucleotides are TGCGCCAGCAGCTCACGAGTACAAGGGCAAGAGACCCAGTACTTC. This translates into CASSSRVQGQETQYF.

To note about this clone: The sample holds other DNA sequences that translate to the same CDR3. The rearrangement joins TRBV28 to TRBJ2-7; TRBD2 matches at 7 bases. J lost 2 bases, V lost 4 bases, and 5 bases had no gene match. CDR1 is MDHEN, CDR2 SYDVKM, per germline. CDR3 length: 14 amino acids. The CDR3 protein is CASSSSGTTYEQYF. In nucleotides, the CDR3 is TGTGCCAGCAGTTCCTCCGGGACTACCTACGAGCAGTACTTC.

The J gene is TRBJ2-2, the V gene TRBV18; the D gene is possibly TRBD2 (5 bases). Germline CDR1 and CDR2: KGHSH and LQKENI. The CDR3 extends over 15 amino acids. Trimming stripped 6 bases from V and 10 bases from J, with 21 bases between. The CDR3 spells CASSPRQAGGEELFF. The CDR3 nucleotides are TGTGCCAGCTCCCCCAGGCAGGCGGGCGGCGAGGAGCTGTTTTTT.

This rearrangement joins TRBV4-3 to TRBJ1-4, with D unclear. Per germline, CDR1 LGHNA and CDR2 YSLEER. CDR3 size: 15 residues. Trimming cost V 1 base and J 4 bases, with 10 bases left between them. The CDR3 reads CASSQAVGYNEKLFF. CDR3 sequence (DNA): TGCGCCAGCAGCCAAGCAGTGGGGTATAATGAAAAACTGTTTTTT.

The CDR3 protein is CAWTGDGYETQYF. CDR3 DNA sequence: TGTGCCTGGACAGGGGACGGGTATGAGACCCAGTACTTC. The chain combines TRBV30 with TRBJ2-5, with D possibly matching TRBD1 (6 bases). V was trimmed by 4 bases and J by 5 bases, leaving 14 bases between them. The CDR3 has 13 residues. Germline V CDR1 and CDR2: GTSNPN, SVGIG (reference sequence).

The V and J genes are TRBV19 and TRBJ1-3; no reliable D call. Germline loops: CDR1 LNHDA, CDR2 SQIVND (reference sequence). The germline V and J ends were trimmed by 3 bases and 0 bases, with 9 bases remaining between them. The CDR3 sequence is 15 residues long. In nucleotides, the CDR3 is TGTGCCAGTAGTATGGGCAGGAACTCTGGAAACACCATATATTTT. Translated, it gives CASSMGRNSGNTIYF.

The J gene is TRBJ2-1, the V gene TRBV5-4, with a tentative D call TRBD1 (7 bases). Germline V lookup: CDR1 SGHNT, CDR2 YYREEE (reference sequence). The CDR3 consists of 15 residues. V lost 5 bases to trimming and J lost 6 bases, with 18 bases between them. The CDR3 reads CASRPPGGSINEQFF. The CDR3 coding sequence is TGTGCCAGCAGACCTCCAGGGGGGTCGATCAATGAGCAGTTCTTC.

The count of this clone is one. In the same sample, other DNA sequences code for this CDR3. The genes are TRBV27 and TRBJ1-5, with 10 bases identical to TRBD1. From germline, CDR1 is MNHEY and CDR2 SMNVEV (reference sequence). The CDR3 has 14 amino acids. After removal of 4 bases from V and 7 bases from J, the junction contained 4 bases not matched to a gene. DNA of the CDR3: TGTGCCAGCAGTTCCGGACAGGGGGGGCAGCCCCAGCATTTT. This codes for CASSSGQGGQPQHF.

CDR3 sequence (DNA): TGTGCCAGCAGCGAGATGACAGGGGACTATGGCTACACCTTC. As protein: CASSEMTGDYGYTF. The V and J genes are TRBV2 and TRBJ1-2; the match to TRBD1 covers 8 bases. This CDR3 contains 14 residues. The germline gives CDR1 SNHLY, CDR2 FYNNEI. V dropped 6 bases and J dropped 3; count of bases not matched to a gene: 6.

This clone was counted a single time. J is TRBJ1-3 and V is TRBV11-2; a possible D gene is TRBD1 (5 bases). The CDR3 runs to 17 residues. Trimming took off 0 bases at V and 0 bases at J, with 12 bases between the two ends. Germline V gene sequence: CDR1 SGHAT, CDR2 FQNNGV. The CDR3, as DNA: TGTGCCAGCAGCTTAGATCGCGGCAGGGACTCTGGAAACACCATATATTTT. Its translation: CASSLDRGRDSGNTIYF.

This sequence joins TRBV28 and TRBJ2-7, with 9 bases identical to TRBD1. The length of the CDR3 is 15 residues. The germline gives CDR1 MDHEN, CDR2 SYDVKM. The J segment lost 4 bases and the V segment lost 6 bases, leaving 10 bases of the junction unmatched. CDR3 in amino acids: CASRSTTGGDYEQYF. The CDR3 DNA sequence: TGTGCCAGCAGATCGACCACAGGGGGCGATTACGAGCAGTACTTC.

V and J are TRBV19 and TRBJ2-2; 7 bases map to TRBD1. Germline loops: CDR1 LNHDA, CDR2 SQIVND (reference sequence). The CDR3 has 14 residues. V gave up 9 bases and J gave up 6 bases; unmatched junction bases: 10. In DNA, the CDR3 is TGTGCCAGCCGATCGCAGGGGGAACCCGGGGAGCTGTTTTTT. Protein sequence: CASRSQGEPGELFF.

The chain is built from TRBV2 and TRBJ2-1; TRBD2 matches 8 bases. The CDR3 covers 12 residues. V gave up 5 bases and J gave up 14 bases; unmatched junction bases: 8. Germline-derived CDR1 and CDR2 are SNHLY and FYNNEI. This CDR3 reads CASSYSGNWEFF. The CDR3 DNA reads TGTGCCAGCAGTTATAGCGGGAACTGGGAGTTCTTC.

The genes are TRBV5-1 and TRBJ2-5; TRBD1 matches at 9 bases. This CDR3 contains 15 residues. Trimming at V came to 2 bases and at J to 5 bases, leaving 7 bases not matched to a gene. The V gene's germline CDR1 is SGHRS and CDR2 YFSETQ. CDR3 sequence reads: CASSFGDRAGETQYF. The CDR3, as DNA: TGCGCCAGCAGCTTTGGGGACAGGGCGGGGGAGACCCAGTACTTC.

The gene calls are TRBV7-2 and TRBJ2-7; possibly TRBD2 for D (6 bases). This CDR3 contains 17 residues. The germline V gene has CDR1 SGHTA and CDR2 FQGNSA. Trimming removed 5 bases at V and 3 bases at J, with 23 bases between. The CDR3, as DNA: TGTGCCAGCAGCCCCTTCCGCTGGCGGGACGACGACTACGAGCAGTACTTC. Amino acids: CASSPFRWRDDDYEQYF.

Concerning this clone: The sample has other DNA sequences that encode this CDR3 too. V and J are TRBV5-5 and TRBJ2-7; D unclear. Germline CDR1 is SGHKS and CDR2 is YYEKEE (reference sequence). The ends were cut back, 2 bases at V and 2 bases at J, with 8 bases in the middle. CDR3 length: 13 amino acids. CDR3 loop: CASSLGSAYEQYF. CDR3 coding DNA: TGTGCCAGCAGCTTAGGCAGCGCCTACGAGCAGTACTTC.

This chain connects TRBV5-1 to TRBJ2-3; 7 bases fit TRBD1. Germline V gene data show CDR1 as SGHRS and CDR2 as YFSETQ. V shed 2 bases and J 3 bases; nucleotides not matched to a gene: 6. This CDR3 has 15 residues. CDR3 DNA sequence: TGCGCCAGCAGCTTTGACAGGGTCTGGACAGATACGCAGTATTTT. Translation gives CASSFDRVWTDTQYF.

Comment on this clone: The sample carries other DNA sequences with the same CDR3. The chain uses TRBV10-2 and TRBJ1-2, with D perhaps TRBD1 (5 bases). This CDR3 has 13 residues. V was trimmed by 2 bases and J by 2 bases, leaving 6 bases between them. CDR1 and CDR2 (germline): WSHSY, SAAADI. The CDR3 DNA is TGCGCCAGCAGTGAGGGGGGAAACTATGGCTACACCTTC. Its translation: CASSEGGNYGYTF.

The genes are TRBV10-1 and TRBJ2-3; D is uncertain. Germline V gene sequence: CDR1 WNHNN, CDR2 SYGVQD (reference sequence). Between the trimmed V and J ends, which lost 3 bases and 1 base, there was a span of 2 bases. The CDR3 totals 12 residues. CDR3 region: CASSDGTDTQYF. The CDR3 DNA is TGCGCCAGCAGTGACGGCACAGATACGCAGTATTTT.

This chain connects TRBV25-1 to TRBJ2-7; 10 nucleotides match TRBD1. The CDR3 runs to 13 residues. Trimming took 3 bases from V and 7 from J; bases not matched to a gene: 3. Germline CDR1 MGHDK, CDR2 SYGVNS. The CDR3 protein is CASSDDRGLEQYF. The DNA of the CDR3 is TGTGCCAGCAGTGATGACAGGGGGCTTGAGCAGTACTTC.

This clone was recorded a few times. The chain employs TRBV18 and TRBJ1-1, with unresolved D. Per germline, CDR1 KGHSH and CDR2 LQKENI. The CDR3 loop spans 13 amino acids. Trimming took off 2 bases at V and 8 bases at J, with 12 bases between the two ends. CDR3 sequence reads: CASSPAWQEEAFF. CDR3 in DNA: TGTGCCAGCTCACCAGCCTGGCAGGAAGAAGCTTTCTTT.

On this clone: The sample carries other DNA sequences with the same CDR3. The chain carries TRBV6-5 and TRBJ2-2; 10 bases agree with TRBD2. The CDR3 has 16 amino acids. From germline, CDR1 is MNHEY and CDR2 SVGAGI. Trimming removed 0 bases from V and 4 bases from J; junction bases left unmatched: 2. The CDR3 loop is CASSYSIAGGTGELFF. In DNA form, the CDR3 reads TGTGCCAGCAGTTACTCCATAGCGGGAGGCACCGGGGAGCTGTTTTTT.

This chain links TRBV7-3 with TRBJ2-3, with D possibly being TRBD1 or TRBD2 (6 bases each). V was trimmed by 2 bases and J by 2 bases, leaving 11 bases between them. Germline assignment: CDR1 SGHTA and CDR2 FQGTGA. The length of the CDR3 is 15 residues. CDR3 protein: CASSLFGGPTDTQYF. As DNA, the CDR3 is TGTGCCAGCAGCTTATTCGGGGGCCCCACAGATACGCAGTATTTT.

The rearrangement links TRBV9 to TRBJ2-3; D possibly matches TRBD1 or TRBD2 (6 bases each). CDR3 size: 17 residues. CDR1 is SGDLS and CDR2 is YYNGEE in the germline V gene. Between the trimmed V and J ends, which lost 3 bases and 4 bases, there was a span of 21 bases. CDR3 sequence reads: CASSASTRGVRADTQYF. The CDR3 nucleotides read TGTGCCAGCAGCGCAAGCACAAGGGGGGTGCGGGCAGATACGCAGTATTTT.

This chain joins TRBV6-6 and TRBJ1-5, with 8 positions matching TRBD1. The germline V gene has CDR1 MNHNY and CDR2 SVGAGI (reference sequence). The trim removed 6 bases at V and 5 bases at J, leaving 3 bases unmatched. This CDR3 spans 13 amino acids. The CDR3 region is CASSGQGYQPQHF. The CDR3, as DNA: TGTGCCAGCAGCGGACAGGGATATCAGCCCCAGCATTTT.

The chain employs TRBV9 and TRBJ2-7; 7 bases agree with TRBD2. The CDR3 has 16 amino acids. The V gene end was trimmed by 0 bases and the J gene end by 7 bases; junction bases not matched to a gene: 13. Germline V gene sequence: CDR1 SGDLS, CDR2 YYNGEE. CDR3 sequence (DNA): TGTGCCAGCAGCGTAGGTTCATTAGCGGGTTCAAGGGAGCAGTACTTC. It translates to CASSVGSLAGSREQYF.

The rearrangement uses TRBV5-6 and TRBJ2-7; a weak D match, TRBD1 (5 bases). The CDR3 is 16 amino acids. Germline loops: CDR1 SGHDT, CDR2 YYEEEE. With 1 base removed from V and 0 bases from J, the gap between germline ends came to 14 bases. CDR3 residues: CASSLPRQSSSYEQYF. The CDR3 DNA is TGTGCCAGCAGCTTGCCCCGACAGTCGAGCTCCTACGAGCAGTACTTC.